The rows below give T cell receptor beta chains drawn from one sample of a study of T cell responses to AZD1222 COVID-19 vaccine. The method was immunoSEQ multiplex PCR; TCRdb's version includes in-frame clones alone and lacks a portion of them. The repertoire includes about 270,000 clones, 90% to 95% of them detected once, and less than 0.6% sits in the top ten. Sequenced here: peripheral blood, sampled 28 days after the second AZD1222 dose. The receptors were sampled from an adult who received the AZD1222 COVID-19 vaccine. Both conserved end residues are part of each CDR3. Each record gives: V gene, clone size, J gene, CDR3 length, D gene, CDR3 DNA, CDR3 protein. D genes are given only for firm matches. Some rows mark clone size as missing; the rest say once, few, many or name a class of expanded clone.

TRBV5-1	-	TRBJ1-5	15	-	TGCGCCAGCAGCTTGGCCGGGGCAGTCAATCAGCCCCAGCATTTT	CASSLAGAVNQPQHF
TRBV13	-	TRBJ2-1	13	-	TGTGCCAGCAGCTTACCCTCAGGGGATGAGCAGTTCTTC	CASSLPSGDEQFF
TRBV6-2/TRBV6-3	few	TRBJ2-5	15	-	TGTGCCAGCAGCCGCAGACAGGCTACGGGAGAGACCCAGTACTTC	CASSRRQATGETQYF
TRBV10-3	few	TRBJ2-5	14	-	TGTGCCATCAGCTCGGGGGCTCAAAAAGAGACCCAGTACTTC	CAISSGAQKETQYF
TRBV9	-	TRBJ1-1	13	-	TGTGCCAGCAGCGTAGCAGGGACAACTGAAGCTTTCTTT	CASSVAGTTEAFF
TRBV6-2/TRBV6-3	-	TRBJ2-1	16	-	TGTGCCAGCAGTTACGCGGCGAACCCCTCCTACAATGAGCAGTTCTTC	CASSYAANPSYNEQFF
TRBV7-3	-	TRBJ1-5	13	-	TGTGCCAGCAGCTCAGACGTGAATCAGCCCCAGCATTTT	CASSSDVNQPQHF
TRBV15	-	TRBJ1-4	16	-	TGTGCCACCAGCAGAGAACAGGCTGCAACTAATGAAAAACTGTTTTTT	CATSREQAATNEKLFF
TRBV4-2	-	TRBJ1-4	15	-	TGTGCCAGCAGCCAAGTTGAGGCAGGGGATGAAAAACTGTTTTTT	CASSQVEAGDEKLFF
TRBV19	-	TRBJ1-6	15	-	TGTGCCAGTAGAGGGGTGAGCTCCTATAATTCACCCCTCCACTTT	CASRGVSSYNSPLHF
TRBV7-2	once	TRBJ1-5	15	TRBD1	TGTGCCAGCAGCCCGGGACAGATAAGCAATCAGCCCCAGCATTTT	CASSPGQISNQPQHF
TRBV28	-	TRBJ1-2	12	-	TGTGCCAGCAGTTTAGCTAACTATGGCTACACCTTC	CASSLANYGYTF
TRBV4-2	-	TRBJ2-2	17	-	TGTGCCAGCAGCCAAGAAGGGGGGGCCTCCGGAACCGGGGAGCTGTTTTTT	CASSQEGGASGTGELFF
TRBV10-3	-	TRBJ1-5	12	-	TGTGCCATCAGTGAGGGAGACCAGCCCCAGCATTTT	CAISEGDQPQHF
TRBV3-1/TRBV3-2	-	TRBJ2-5	15	TRBD1	TGTGCCAGCAGCCGATTACAGGGGGCCCACGAGACCCAGTACTTC	CASSRLQGAHETQYF
TRBV5-6	-	TRBJ2-7	14	TRBD1	TGTGCCAGCAGCTTGACCCAGGGGGCCTACGAGCAGTACTTC	CASSLTQGAYEQYF
TRBV7-2	-	TRBJ2-7	14	-	TGTGCCAGCACCGGATTGGGGGGCCACTACGAGCAGTACTTC	CASTGLGGHYEQYF